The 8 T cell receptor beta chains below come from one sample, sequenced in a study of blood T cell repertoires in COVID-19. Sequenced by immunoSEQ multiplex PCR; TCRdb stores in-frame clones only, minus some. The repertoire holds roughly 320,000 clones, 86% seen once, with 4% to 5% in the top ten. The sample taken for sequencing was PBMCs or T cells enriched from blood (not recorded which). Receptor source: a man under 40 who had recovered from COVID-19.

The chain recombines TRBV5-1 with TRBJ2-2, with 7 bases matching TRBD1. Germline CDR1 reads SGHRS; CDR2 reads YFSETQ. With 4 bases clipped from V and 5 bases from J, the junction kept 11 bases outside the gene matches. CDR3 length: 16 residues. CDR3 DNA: TGCGCCAGCAGCCTTGACAGGGACCGGGTAACCGGGGAGCTGTTTTTT. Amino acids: CASSLDRDRVTGELFF. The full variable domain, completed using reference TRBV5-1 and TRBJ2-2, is KAGVTQTPRYLIKTRGQQVTLSCSPISGHRSVSWYQQTPGQGLQFLFEYFSETQRNKGNFPGRFSGRQFSNSRSEMNVSTLELGDSALYLCASSLDRDRVTGELFFGEGSRLTVL.

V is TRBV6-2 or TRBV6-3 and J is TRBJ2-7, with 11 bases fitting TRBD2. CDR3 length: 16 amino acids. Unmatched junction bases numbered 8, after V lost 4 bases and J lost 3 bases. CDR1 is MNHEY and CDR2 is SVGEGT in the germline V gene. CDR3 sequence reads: CASSSTIAGGLYEQYF. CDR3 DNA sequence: TGTGCCAGCAGTTCGACAATAGCGGGGGGGCTCTACGAGCAGTACTTC.

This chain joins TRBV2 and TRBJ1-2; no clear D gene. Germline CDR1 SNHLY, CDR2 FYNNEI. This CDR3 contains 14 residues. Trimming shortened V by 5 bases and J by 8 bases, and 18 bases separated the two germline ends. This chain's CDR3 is CASSLLSTRYGYTF. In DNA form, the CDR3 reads TGTGCCAGCAGTCTCCTGTCGACTCGCTACGGCTACACCTTC.

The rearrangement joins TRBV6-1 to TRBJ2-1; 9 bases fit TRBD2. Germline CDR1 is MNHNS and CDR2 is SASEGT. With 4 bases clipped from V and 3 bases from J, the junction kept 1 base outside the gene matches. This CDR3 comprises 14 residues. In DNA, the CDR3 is TGTGCCAGCAGTGTAGCGGGAGTCTACAATGAGCAGTTCTTC. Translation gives CASSVAGVYNEQFF.

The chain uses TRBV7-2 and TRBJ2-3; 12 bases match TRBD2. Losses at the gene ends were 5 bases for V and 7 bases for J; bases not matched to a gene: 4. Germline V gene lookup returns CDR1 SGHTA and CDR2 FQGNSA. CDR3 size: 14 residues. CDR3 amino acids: CASSPGLAGYTQYF. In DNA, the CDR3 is TGTGCCAGCAGCCCGGGACTAGCGGGTTATACGCAGTATTTT.

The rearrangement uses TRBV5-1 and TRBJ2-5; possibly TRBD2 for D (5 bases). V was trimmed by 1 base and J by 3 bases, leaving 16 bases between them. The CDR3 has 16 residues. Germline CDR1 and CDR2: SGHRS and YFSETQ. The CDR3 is CASSLHMGASEETQYF. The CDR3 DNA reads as TGCGCCAGCAGCTTGCATATGGGAGCATCAGAAGAGACCCAGTACTTC.

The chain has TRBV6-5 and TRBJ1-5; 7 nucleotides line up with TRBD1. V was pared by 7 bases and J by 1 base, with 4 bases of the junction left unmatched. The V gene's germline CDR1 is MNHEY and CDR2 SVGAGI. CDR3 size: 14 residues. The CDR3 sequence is CASKGTASNQPQHF. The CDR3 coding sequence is TGTGCCAGCAAGGGGACAGCAAGCAATCAGCCCCAGCATTTT.

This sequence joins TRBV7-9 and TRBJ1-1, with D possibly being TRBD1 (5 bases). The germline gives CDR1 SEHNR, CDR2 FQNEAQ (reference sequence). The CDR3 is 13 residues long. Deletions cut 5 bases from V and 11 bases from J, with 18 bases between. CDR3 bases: TGTGCCAGCAGCCAACCGGGACTCTTGGAGGCTTTCTTT. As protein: CASSQPGLLEAFF. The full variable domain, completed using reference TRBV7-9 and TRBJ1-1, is DTGVSQNPRHKITKRGQNVTFRCDPISEHNRLYWYRQTLGQGPEFLTYFQNEAQLEKSRLLSDRFSAERPKGSFSTLEIQRTEQGDSAMYLCASSQPGLLEAFFGQGTRLTVV.